Sequencing of this T cell receptor beta chain was carried out in a study of T cell responses to AZD1222 COVID-19 vaccine. A word on this clone: Antigen: not known.

Study results and limitations: Among those given AZD1222, only five to seven were seropositive at baseline. In all cases, repertoires were sampled only after the peak T cell response. Donors were largely white British and mainly female; clonal diversity was possibly underestimated.

Only in-frame clones appear in the TCRdb table, and some are missing; sequencing was by immunoSEQ multiplex PCR. The sample has 100,000 to 140,000 clones, about 92% seen once. The study pooled second doses at about 4 or about 12 weeks. After removal of 6 bases from V and 2 bases from J, the junction contained 4 bases not matched to a gene. Germline CDR1 is SNHLY and CDR2 is FYNNEI. This CDR3 comprises 16 residues. This clonotype was sampled from an adult who received the AZD1222 COVID-19 vaccine. Sequenced material: peripheral blood, taken 28 days after the second AZD1222 dose. The genes are TRBV2 and TRBJ2-5; 15 bases agree with TRBD2. The CDR3 protein is CASRKGLAGGQETQYF. The CDR3 nucleotides read TGTGCCAGCAGAAAGGGACTAGCGGGAGGACAAGAGACCCAGTACTTC.